A single sample gave rise to the 29 T cell receptor beta chains below, sequenced in a study of shared clonotypes between healthy human individuals. Naivety among CD8 cells was defined by CD45RO negativity and positive CCR7 selection, thereby excluding terminally differentiated effector memory CD45RA+ cells. Sequencing used immunoSEQ multiplex PCR; TCRdb keeps in-frame clones, though not all of them. The table shows approximately 810,000 clones, with more than 85% occurring only once. The source material was naive CD8+ T cells sorted from blood. The receptors originated from a man aged 25 to 40 in good health.

The chain links TRBV2 to TRBJ2-2; TRBD2 aligns across 7 bases. The CDR3 is 14 residues long. Germline CDR1 and CDR2: SNHLY and FYNNEI. V trimming: 5 bases; J trimming: 6 bases; junction bases outside the gene matches: 6. DNA for the CDR3: TGTGCCAGCAGTCCCCGGGACTACGCCGGGGAGCTGTTTTTT. It encodes CASSPRDYAGELFF.

This sequence joins TRBV7-6 and TRBJ1-1; no clear D. The CDR3 is 13 amino acids. Trimming stripped 1 base from V and 0 bases from J, with 3 bases between. The V gene's germline CDR1 is SGHVS and CDR2 FNYEAQ. In nucleotides, the CDR3 is TGTGCCAGCAGCTTAGAGATGAACACTGAAGCTTTCTTT. Protein sequence: CASSLEMNTEAFF.

The V gene is TRBV7-9, the J gene TRBJ2-1, with 7 bases aligning to TRBD1. Trimming took 5 bases from V and 6 from J; bases not matched to a gene: 13. CDR1 and CDR2 (germline): SEHNR, FQNEAQ (reference sequence). This CDR3 spans 16 amino acids. CDR3 sequence reads: CASSPSPGGAANEQFF. The CDR3, as DNA: TGTGCCAGCAGCCCGAGCCCAGGGGGTGCCGCCAATGAGCAGTTCTTC. The variable domain in full, completed from reference TRBV7-9 and TRBJ2-1, reads DTGVSQNPRHKITKRGQNVTFRCDPISEHNRLYWYRQTLGQGPEFLTYFQNEAQLEKSRLLSDRFSAERPKGSFSTLEIQRTEQGDSAMYLCASSPSPGGAANEQFFGPGTRLTVL.

The J gene is TRBJ2-7, the V gene TRBV7-9; possibly TRBD2 for D (5 bases). Trimming pared 6 bases from V and 2 bases from J, leaving 17 bases between. The CDR3 totals 15 residues. Germline lookup yields CDR1 SEHNR and CDR2 FQNEAQ (reference sequence). This CDR3 is CASRGLGSLAYEQYF. The CDR3 bases are TGTGCCAGCAGGGGTCTGGGGAGTCTAGCCTACGAGCAGTACTTC.

The chain employs TRBV10-3 and TRBJ2-1; no firm D call. CDR1 is ENHRY and CDR2 is SYGVKD in the germline V gene. The ends were cut back, 11 bases at V and 0 bases at J, with 14 bases in the middle. The CDR3 is 14 amino acids. This CDR3 reads CASAAPSSYNEQFF. DNA for the CDR3: TGTGCCTCTGCGGCCCCGAGCTCCTACAATGAGCAGTTCTTC.

This clone was found a few times. This sample includes further DNA sequences coding for the same CDR3. This chain links TRBV27 with TRBJ2-7; 8 bases agree with TRBD2. V was clipped by 6 bases and J by 2 bases; unmatched bases: 3. Germline lookup yields CDR1 MNHEY and CDR2 SMNVEV (reference sequence). The CDR3 length is 13 residues. CDR3 amino acids: CASSLAGPYEQYF. The CDR3 DNA reads as TGTGCCAGCAGCTTAGCGGGGCCCTACGAGCAGTACTTC.

The CDR3 DNA reads TGTGCCAGCAGTGTCCGGGGACAGGGAGGTGAAAAACTGTTTTTT. Translating gives CASSVRGQGGEKLFF. The rearrangement joins TRBV2 to TRBJ1-4, with 9 bases fitting TRBD1. This CDR3 is 15 amino acids long. Trimming at V came to 4 bases and at J to 7 bases, leaving 7 bases not matched to a gene. Germline assignment: CDR1 SNHLY and CDR2 FYNNEI.

V gene TRBV9 combines with J gene TRBJ2-7; D is perhaps TRBD1 (6 bases). The germline CDR1 and CDR2 sequences are SGDLS and YYNGEE. The CDR3 contains 15 residues. The V end lost 0 bases, the J end lost 2 bases, and 12 bases lay between the germline ends. The CDR3 bases are TGTGCCAGCAGCGTAGGACAGGCGTTAACCTACGAGCAGTACTTC. This codes for CASSVGQALTYEQYF.

The rearrangement joins TRBV4-2 to TRBJ2-5; D is undetermined. The CDR3 contains 16 residues. Per germline, CDR1 LGHNA and CDR2 YNFKEQ. The V gene lost 1 base and the J gene lost 4 bases, with 16 bases spanning the gap. CDR3 loop: CASSQGGGAGPETQYF. The CDR3 nucleotides read TGTGCCAGCAGCCAAGGAGGCGGAGCTGGGCCAGAGACCCAGTACTTC.

The rearrangement links TRBV6-6 to TRBJ2-3, with TRBD1 identical over 8 bases. Germline trimming cut 5 bases from V and 4 bases from J; bases unmatched to any gene: 5. CDR1 and CDR2 from the germline V gene are MNHNY and SVGAGI (reference sequence). The CDR3 runs to 14 residues. Here the CDR3 DNA reads TGTGCCAGCAGTCCCCTACAGGGGGCAGATACGCAGTATTTT. This sequence encodes CASSPLQGADTQYF.

Notes on this clone: Other DNA variants within this sample encode the same CDR3. The gene calls are TRBV5-1 and TRBJ2-1; D uncertain. With 1 base removed from V and 4 bases from J, the gap between germline ends came to 6 bases. Germline V gene lookup returns CDR1 SGHRS and CDR2 YFSETQ. The CDR3 runs to 13 residues. The CDR3 bases are TGCGCCAGCAGCTTGTCAAGTTACAATGAGCAGTTCTTC. Residues: CASSLSSYNEQFF.

The J gene is TRBJ2-5, the V gene TRBV27; D is undetermined. With 0 bases removed from V and 5 bases from J, the gap between germline ends came to 7 bases. The germline gives CDR1 MNHEY, CDR2 SMNVEV (reference sequence). CDR3 size: 13 residues. CDR3 in amino acids: CASSLSWVETQYF. CDR3 nucleotide sequence: TGTGCCAGCAGTTTATCGTGGGTTGAGACCCAGTACTTC.

The chain carries TRBV25-1 and TRBJ1-2; D ambiguous. CDR3 length equals 13 residues. CDR1 and CDR2 (germline): MGHDK, SYGVNS. V was clipped by 3 bases and J by 8 bases, with 13 bases between them. CDR3 residues: CASSDLWYIGYTF. The CDR3 DNA follows: TGTGCCAGCAGTGATTTGTGGTATATCGGCTACACCTTC.

The rearrangement uses TRBV27 and TRBJ2-1; TRBD2 is a possible D gene (6 bases). The CDR3 is 14 amino acids. The ends were cut back, 5 bases at V and 7 bases at J, with 15 bases in the middle. Germline V lookup: CDR1 MNHEY, CDR2 SMNVEV (reference sequence). The CDR3 region is CASSPGERWNEQFF. The CDR3 DNA is TGTGCCAGCAGTCCGGGAGAGAGGTGGAATGAGCAGTTCTTC.

This chain uses TRBV19 with TRBJ2-5; 10 bases fit TRBD2. The length of the CDR3 is 15 residues. J was trimmed by 4 bases and V by 4 bases; bases with no gene match: 6. CDR1 is LNHDA and CDR2 is SQIVND in the germline V gene (reference sequence). The CDR3 region has the DNA TGTGCCAGTAGTACGGGGACTAGCGAGGGAGAGACCCAGTACTTC. Translated, it gives CASSTGTSEGETQYF.

This clone was observed once. The CDR3 reads CASSLTITGGTDTIYF. The CDR3 DNA is TGTGCCAGCAGCCTTACAATAACAGGGGGGACGGACACCATATATTTT. The chain has TRBV13 and TRBJ1-3; 8 nucleotides match TRBD1. The CDR3 is 16 residues long. Trimming took 5 bases from V and 8 from J; bases not matched to a gene: 14. Germline CDR1 PRHDT, CDR2 FYEKMQ (reference sequence).

Details on this clone: This sample includes further DNA sequences coding for the same CDR3. This rearrangement joins TRBV5-6 to TRBJ2-3; no definite D call. Germline lookup yields CDR1 SGHDT and CDR2 YYEEEE. The CDR3 loop spans 12 amino acids. The V end was cut by 2 bases, the J end by 3 bases, with 4 bases between. In DNA, the CDR3 is TGTGCCAGCAGCTTCGGGACAGATACGCAGTATTTT. Residues: CASSFGTDTQYF.

Concerning this clone: The same CDR3 arises from other DNA sequences in this sample as well. This chain joins TRBV27 and TRBJ2-7, with TRBD2 identical over 10 bases. The V gene's germline CDR1 is MNHEY and CDR2 SMNVEV (reference sequence). The V segment lost 2 bases and the J segment 3 bases; nucleotides outside the gene matches: 1. This CDR3 contains 14 residues. The CDR3 sequence is CASSLTSGNYEQYF. CDR3 in DNA: TGTGCCAGCAGTTTAACTAGCGGGAACTACGAGCAGTACTTC.

The rearrangement links TRBV2 to TRBJ2-1; TRBD2 matches 11 bases. This CDR3 contains 16 residues. The junction had 10 bases not matched to a gene; V was cut back by 3 bases and J by 9 bases. Germline loops: CDR1 SNHLY, CDR2 FYNNEI. This CDR3 reads CASSDPGVAGGLEQFF. The CDR3 DNA reads as TGTGCCAGCAGTGATCCAGGGGTAGCGGGGGGGCTTGAGCAGTTCTTC.

This chain joins TRBV2 and TRBJ2-7; D might be TRBD1 (6 bases). Trimming removed 6 bases from V and 1 base from J, with 16 bases in between. The CDR3 contains 15 residues. Germline loops: CDR1 SNHLY, CDR2 FYNNEI. CDR3 amino acids: CASRGAPNGSYEQYF. The CDR3 region has the DNA TGTGCCAGCAGGGGGGCCCCGAATGGTTCCTACGAGCAGTACTTC. Combining the CDR3 with reference TRBV2 and TRBJ2-7 gives the whole variable domain EPEVTQTPSHQVTQMGQEVILRCVPISNHLYFYWYRQILGQKVEFLVSFYNNEISEKSEIFDDQFSVERPDGSNFTLKIRSTKLEDSAMYFCASRGAPNGSYEQYFGPGTRLTVT.

The table lists this clone with a count of one. The gene calls are TRBV15 and TRBJ1-1, with 7 bases identical to TRBD1. Germline V gene sequence: CDR1 LNHNV, CDR2 YYDKDF (reference sequence). The CDR3 totals 15 residues. V gave up 2 bases and J gave up 4 bases; unmatched junction bases: 7. CDR3 DNA sequence: TGTGCCACCAGCAGACACAGGGAGGGGGCCACTGAAGCTTTCTTT. The encoded protein is CATSRHREGATEAFF.

This clone has only one observation. The chain joins TRBV5-6 to TRBJ2-1; 8 bases line up with TRBD2. This CDR3 has 15 residues. The V gene's germline CDR1 is SGHDT and CDR2 YYEEEE. The V and J ends lost 6 bases and 5 bases, in that order; junction bases with no gene match: 10. CDR3: CASTPKREMHNEQFF. The DNA for the CDR3 is TGTGCCAGCACCCCCAAGCGGGAGATGCACAATGAGCAGTTCTTC.

The V gene is TRBV2, the J gene TRBJ2-5; D is unclear. Germline CDR1 reads SNHLY; CDR2 reads FYNNEI. The CDR3 covers 12 residues. V lost 8 bases, J lost 5 bases, and 12 bases lay in between. This CDR3 reads CASRSLGETQYF. For the CDR3, the DNA is TGTGCCAGCCGTTCACTGGGGGAGACCCAGTACTTC. The variable domain in full, with the rest retrieved from reference TRBV2 and TRBJ2-5, is EPEVTQTPSHQVTQMGQEVILRCVPISNHLYFYWYRQILGQKVEFLVSFYNNEISEKSEIFDDQFSVERPDGSNFTLKIRSTKLEDSAMYFCASRSLGETQYFGPGTRLLVL.

The CDR3 spells CASSEGTSGSTDTQYF. As DNA, the CDR3 is TGTGCCAGCAGCGAGGGGACTAGCGGGAGCACAGATACGCAGTATTTT. The rearrangement uses TRBV14 and TRBJ2-3; 12 bases align to TRBD2. CDR3 size: 16 residues. After removal of 5 bases from V and 0 bases from J, the junction contained 3 bases not matched to a gene. Germline V gene sequence: CDR1 SGHDN, CDR2 FVKESK. The entire variable domain, with the rest obtained from reference TRBV14 and TRBJ2-3, is as follows: EAGVTQFPSHSVIEKGQTVTLRCDPISGHDNLYWYRRVMGKEIKFLLHFVKESKQDESGMPNNRFLAERTGGTYSTLKVQPAELEDSGVYFCASSEGTSGSTDTQYFGPGTRLTVL.

Note on this clone: The sample has other DNA sequences that encode this CDR3 too. This rearrangement joins TRBV7-9 to TRBJ2-7; D is uncertain. Trimming removed 1 base from V and 5 bases from J, with 3 bases in between. This CDR3 has 11 amino acids. Germline CDR1 SEHNR, CDR2 FQNEAQ (reference sequence). CDR3 amino acids: CASSLGDEQYF. DNA for the CDR3: TGTGCCAGCAGCTTAGGTGACGAGCAGTACTTC.

Here the CDR3 reads CSQSRGDGYNEQFF. The DNA for the CDR3 is TGCAGCCAATCCAGGGGGGATGGCTACAATGAGCAGTTCTTC. This chain links TRBV29-1 with TRBJ2-1; D possibly corresponds to TRBD1 (7 bases). V lost 8 bases, J lost 3 bases, and 17 bases lay in between. The germline V gene has CDR1 SQVTM and CDR2 ANQGSEA. CDR3 length equals 14 residues.

The chain is built from TRBV5-6 and TRBJ2-1, with D uncertain. The CDR3 sequence is 13 residues long. V dropped 2 bases and J dropped 7 bases, with 10 bases sitting between them. CDR1 and CDR2 (germline): SGHDT, YYEEEE. The CDR3 nucleotides are TGTGCCAGCAGCTTTTTAGGGCGGAATGAGCAGTTCTTC. It specifies CASSFLGRNEQFF.

This chain connects TRBV9 to TRBJ2-1; 9 bases line up with TRBD2. The CDR3 length is 19 residues. V lost 0 bases and J lost 0; bases outside the gene matches: 10. CDR1 SGDLS and CDR2 YYNGEE come from the germline V gene. The CDR3 DNA reads as TGTGCCAGCAGCGTAGAAGTTAGCGGGAGATCCGGCTCCTACAATGAGCAGTTCTTC. Its translation: CASSVEVSGRSGSYNEQFF.

The chain links TRBV11-2 to TRBJ2-1; D ambiguous. Trimming pared 2 bases from V and 7 bases from J, leaving 18 bases between. Germline assignment: CDR1 SGHAT and CDR2 FQNNGV. This CDR3 region has 16 residues. CDR3 DNA: TGTGCCAGCAGCTTAAGTTGGGTTCGCGTAGGGAATGAGCAGTTCTTC. It is translated as CASSLSWVRVGNEQFF.